The source of this T cell receptor (beta chain) is a study of blood T cell repertoires in COVID-19. Across the whole study: The origin of the acute and convalescent COVID-19 samples was the United States, Italy and Spain. Sources were T cells, B-cell-depleted T cells, or PBMCs; the material itself was cDNA or gDNA.

The study recruited people aged roughly 18 to 100 years across about 25 US areas. Germline V gene data show CDR1 as SNHLY and CDR2 as FYNNEI. Trimming removed 11 bases at V and 5 bases at J, with 21 bases between. The CDR3 contains 14 residues. Clones were read by immunoSEQ multiplex PCR, and TCRdb kept only the in-frame ones, dropping some. The sample lists 150,000 to 190,000 clones; under 90% were seen once. This TCR was sampled from a man aged 50-59 years who had recovered from COVID-19. The sample was PBMCs or T cells enriched from blood (not recorded which). J is TRBJ1-1 and V is TRBV2, with D hard to call. The CDR3 loop is CAGVKEDLGTEAFF. As DNA, the CDR3 is TGTGCCGGAGTAAAGGAGGATCTTGGGACTGAAGCTTTCTTT. Variable domain in full (rest from reference TRBV2 and TRBJ1-1): EPEVTQTPSHQVTQMGQEVILRCVPISNHLYFYWYRQILGQKVEFLVSFYNNEISEKSEIFDDQFSVERPDGSNFTLKIRSTKLEDSAMYFCAGVKEDLGTEAFFGQGTRLTVV.